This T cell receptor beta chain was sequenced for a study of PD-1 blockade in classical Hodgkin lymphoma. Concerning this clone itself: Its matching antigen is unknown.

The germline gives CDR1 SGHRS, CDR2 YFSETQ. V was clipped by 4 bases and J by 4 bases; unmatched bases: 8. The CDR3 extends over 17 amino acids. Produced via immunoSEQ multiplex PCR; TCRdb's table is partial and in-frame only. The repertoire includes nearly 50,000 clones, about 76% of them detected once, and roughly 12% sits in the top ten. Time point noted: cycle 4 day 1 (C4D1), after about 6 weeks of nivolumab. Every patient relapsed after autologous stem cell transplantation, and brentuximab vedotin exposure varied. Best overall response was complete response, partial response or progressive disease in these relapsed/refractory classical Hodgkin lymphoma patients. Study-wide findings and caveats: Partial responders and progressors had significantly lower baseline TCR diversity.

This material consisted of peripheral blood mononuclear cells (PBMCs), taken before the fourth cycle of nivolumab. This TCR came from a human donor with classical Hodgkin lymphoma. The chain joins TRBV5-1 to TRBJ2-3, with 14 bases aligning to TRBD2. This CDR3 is CASSRDGLAGGADTQYF. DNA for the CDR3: TGCGCCAGCAGCCGGGACGGACTAGCGGGAGGTGCAGATACGCAGTATTTT.